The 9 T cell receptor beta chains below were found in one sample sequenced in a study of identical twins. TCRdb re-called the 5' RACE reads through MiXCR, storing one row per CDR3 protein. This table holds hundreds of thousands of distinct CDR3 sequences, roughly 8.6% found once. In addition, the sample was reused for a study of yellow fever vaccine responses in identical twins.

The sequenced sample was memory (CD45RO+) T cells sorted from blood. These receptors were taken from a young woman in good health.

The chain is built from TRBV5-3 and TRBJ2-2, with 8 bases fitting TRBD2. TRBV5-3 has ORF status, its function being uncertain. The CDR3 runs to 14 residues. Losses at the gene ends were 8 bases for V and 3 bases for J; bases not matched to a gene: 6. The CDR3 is CASSGGLDTGELFF. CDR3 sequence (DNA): TGTGCCAGCAGCGGGGGTCTCGACACCGGGGAGCTGTTTTTT.

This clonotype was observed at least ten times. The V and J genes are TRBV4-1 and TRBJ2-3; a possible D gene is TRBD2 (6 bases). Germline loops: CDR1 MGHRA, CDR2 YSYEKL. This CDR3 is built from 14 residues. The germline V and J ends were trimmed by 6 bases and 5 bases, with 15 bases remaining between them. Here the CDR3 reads CASRGPGDVDTQYF. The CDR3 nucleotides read TGCGCCAGCAGAGGGCCGGGGGACGTAGATACGCAGTATTTT.

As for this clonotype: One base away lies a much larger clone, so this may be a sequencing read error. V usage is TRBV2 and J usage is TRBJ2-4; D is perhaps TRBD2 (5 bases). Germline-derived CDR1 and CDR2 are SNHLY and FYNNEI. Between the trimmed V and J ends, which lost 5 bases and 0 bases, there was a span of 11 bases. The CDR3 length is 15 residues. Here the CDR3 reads CASSRERLAKNIQYF. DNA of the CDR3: TGTGCCAGCAGTAGGGAGAGGCTAGCCAAAAACATTCAGTACTTC. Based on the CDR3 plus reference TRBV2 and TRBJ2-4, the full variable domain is EPEVTQTPSHQVTQMGQEVILRCVPISNHLYFYWYRQILGQKVEFLVSFYNNEISEKSEIFDDQFSVERPDGSNFTLKIRSTKLEDSAMYFCASSRERLAKNIQYFGAGTRLSVL.

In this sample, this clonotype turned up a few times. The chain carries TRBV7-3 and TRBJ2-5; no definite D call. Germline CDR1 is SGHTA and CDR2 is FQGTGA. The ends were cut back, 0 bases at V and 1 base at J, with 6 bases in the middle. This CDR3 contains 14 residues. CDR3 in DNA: TGTGCCAGCAGCTTAACGGGATCCCAAGAGACCCAGTACTTC. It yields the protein CASSLTGSQETQYF.

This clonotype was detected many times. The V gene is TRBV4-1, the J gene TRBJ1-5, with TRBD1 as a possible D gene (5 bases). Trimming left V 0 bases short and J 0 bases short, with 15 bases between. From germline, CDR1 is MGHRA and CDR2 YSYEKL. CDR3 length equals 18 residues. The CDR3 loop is CASSQDWQGRFSNQPQHF. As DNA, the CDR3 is TGCGCCAGCAGCCAAGATTGGCAGGGTAGATTTAGCAATCAGCCCCAGCATTTT.

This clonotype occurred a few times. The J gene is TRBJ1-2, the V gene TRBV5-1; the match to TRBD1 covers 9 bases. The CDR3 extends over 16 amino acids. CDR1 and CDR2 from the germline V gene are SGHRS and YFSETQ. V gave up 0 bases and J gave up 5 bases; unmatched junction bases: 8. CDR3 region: CASSLEGTGSSYGYTF. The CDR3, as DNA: TGCGCCAGCAGCTTGGAGGGGACAGGGTCATCTTATGGCTACACCTTC.

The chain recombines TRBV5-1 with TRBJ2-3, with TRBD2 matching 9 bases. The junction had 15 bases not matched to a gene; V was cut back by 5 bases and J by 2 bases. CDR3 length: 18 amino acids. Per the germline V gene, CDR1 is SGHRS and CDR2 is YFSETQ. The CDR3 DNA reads TGCGCCAGCAGGTGGAGGACGCCTAGCGGGACGGCCACAGATACGCAGTATTTT. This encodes CASRWRTPSGTATDTQYF.

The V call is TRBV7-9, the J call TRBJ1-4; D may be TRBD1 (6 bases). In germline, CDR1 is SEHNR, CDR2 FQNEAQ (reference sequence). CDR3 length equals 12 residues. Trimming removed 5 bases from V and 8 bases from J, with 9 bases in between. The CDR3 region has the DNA TGTGCCAGCAGCAACAGGGACGAAAAACTGTTTTTT. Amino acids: CASSNRDEKLFF.

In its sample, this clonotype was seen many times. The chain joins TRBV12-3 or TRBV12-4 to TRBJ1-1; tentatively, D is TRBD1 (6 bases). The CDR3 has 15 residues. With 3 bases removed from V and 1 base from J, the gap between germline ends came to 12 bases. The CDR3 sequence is CASSFLEGGNTEAFF. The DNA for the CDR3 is TGTGCCAGCAGTTTCCTAGAAGGGGGGAACACTGAAGCTTTCTTT.